This entry lists 20 T cell receptor beta chains sequenced from one sample in a study of T cell responses to AZD1222 COVID-19 vaccine. TCRdb's table, derived via immunoSEQ multiplex PCR, lists solely in-frame clones and lacks some. The data contain approximately 220,000 clones, 90% to 95% of them singletons. The sample was peripheral blood, taken on day 0 of MenACWY control vaccination. The receptors originated from an adult in good health.

The chain carries TRBV1 and TRBJ2-5; whether TRBD2, the table's D call, matches the DNA was not checked. TRBV1 is reported as a pseudogene. The CDR3 runs 17 residues. As DNA, the CDR3 is TGCACCAGCAGCCAAGCCCTGCGGGGGGTCCCGGGGGAGACCCAGTACTTC. Translation: CTSSQALRGVPGETQYF.

The chain carries TRBV6-5 and TRBJ1-6, with TRBD1 matching over 7 bases. Per germline, CDR1 MNHEY and CDR2 SVGAGI. V was pared by 2 bases and J by 7 bases, with 5 bases of the junction left unmatched. This CDR3 spans 15 amino acids. The CDR3 is CASSYGGQRNSPLHF. CDR3 nucleotides: TGTGCCAGCAGTTACGGGGGACAGAGGAATTCACCCCTCCACTTT.

CDR3 nucleotides: TGCGCCAGCAGCTTGGATGATACGCAGTATTTT. Amino acids: CASSLDDTQYF. The chain combines TRBV5-1 with TRBJ2-3, with D unresolved. With 0 bases removed from V and 6 bases from J, the gap between germline ends came to 2 bases. Per the germline V gene, CDR1 is SGHRS and CDR2 is YFSETQ. The CDR3 is 11 amino acids.

The chain uses TRBV19 and TRBJ2-5; no firm D call. The CDR3 covers 14 residues. Germline loops: CDR1 LNHDA, CDR2 SQIVND (reference sequence). V was trimmed by 5 bases and J by 2 bases, leaving 12 bases between them. For the CDR3, the DNA is TGTGCCAGTAGTCCAAGGCGAGTTCAAGAGACCCAGTACTTC. It translates to CASSPRRVQETQYF.

The rearrangement joins TRBV28 to TRBJ1-2, with a weak D call TRBD1 (5 bases). V lost 5 bases to trimming and J lost 5 bases, with 12 bases between them. Germline CDR1 and CDR2: MDHEN and SYDVKM. This CDR3 comprises 13 residues. CDR3: CASSPPGAYGYTF. CDR3 nucleotide sequence: TGTGCCAGCAGTCCTCCCGGGGCTTATGGCTACACCTTC.

V is TRBV30 and J is TRBJ2-4; the D is unclear. The CDR3 extends over 11 amino acids. CDR1 GTSNPN and CDR2 SVGIG come from the germline V gene (reference sequence). Trimming left V 5 bases short and J 3 bases short, with 5 bases between. CDR3 residues: CAWGVKNIQYF. The CDR3 DNA is TGTGCCTGGGGAGTCAAAAACATTCAGTACTTC.

The rearrangement links TRBV24-1 to TRBJ2-1; 7 nucleotides agree with TRBD1. The germline gives CDR1 KGHDR, CDR2 SFDVKD. Trimming at V came to 2 bases and at J to 7 bases, leaving 1 base not matched to a gene. This CDR3 is built from 13 residues. The CDR3 DNA sequence: TGTGCCACCAGTGATTACAGGGGAAATGAGCAGTTCTTC. This encodes CATSDYRGNEQFF.

V usage is TRBV5-5 and J usage is TRBJ2-4; 7 nucleotides align to TRBD1. The junction had 1 base not matched to a gene; V was cut back by 1 base and J by 0 bases. Germline CDR1 reads SGHKS; CDR2 reads YYEKEE (reference sequence). This CDR3 has 15 residues. The CDR3 spells CASSLTGVAKNIQYF. The CDR3 DNA reads TGTGCCAGCAGCTTGACAGGGGTAGCCAAAAACATTCAGTACTTC. Full variable domain (missing parts from reference TRBV5-5 and TRBJ2-4): DAGVTQSPTHLIKTRGQQVTLRCSPISGHKSVSWYQQVLGQGPQFIFQYYEKEERGRGNFPDRFSARQFPNYSSELNVNALLLGDSALYLCASSLTGVAKNIQYFGAGTRLSVL.

This clone came up once. The sample holds other DNA sequences that translate to the same CDR3. The chain has TRBV18 and TRBJ2-5; 8 bases map to TRBD2. The germline V gene has CDR1 KGHSH and CDR2 LQKENI. CDR3 length: 13 amino acids. The V segment lost 4 bases and the J segment 4 bases; nucleotides outside the gene matches: 2. The CDR3 DNA is TGTGCCAGCTCACTAGGACTAGCAGAGACCCAGTACTTC. Translated: CASSLGLAETQYF.

This clone was picked up one time. The CDR3 loop reads CASSTSTGISADTQYF. CDR3 coding DNA: TGTGCCAGCAGCACCTCAACAGGGATAAGCGCAGATACGCAGTATTTT. The V and J genes are TRBV7-2 and TRBJ2-3, with D possibly being TRBD1 (6 bases). Germline-derived CDR1 and CDR2 are SGHTA and FQGNSA. This CDR3 is 16 amino acids long. The V and J ends lost 5 bases and 4 bases respectively, with 19 bases between them.

This clone was seen just once. The chain combines TRBV19 with TRBJ1-2; TRBD1 aligns across 8 bases. Germline V gene sequence: CDR1 LNHDA, CDR2 SQIVND (reference sequence). This CDR3 is 15 amino acids long. V dropped 6 bases and J dropped 1; count of bases not matched to a gene: 7. The CDR3 loop is CASRQGDRGNYGYTF. In nucleotides, the CDR3 is TGTGCCAGTAGACAAGGCGACAGGGGTAACTATGGCTACACCTTC.

This chain connects TRBV18 to TRBJ2-1, with TRBD2 as a possible D gene (5 bases). Germline CDR1 KGHSH, CDR2 LQKENI. Trimming removed 2 bases at V and 6 bases at J, with 14 bases between. This CDR3 region has 15 residues. In DNA form, the CDR3 reads TGTGCCAGCTCACCAGGGGTTTTCCGGGGCAATGAGCAGTTCTTC. Residues: CASSPGVFRGNEQFF.

The chain has TRBV25-1 and TRBJ1-4; D not certain. This CDR3 is built from 14 residues. V lost 7 bases to trimming and J lost 5 bases, with 14 bases between them. Per germline, CDR1 MGHDK and CDR2 SYGVNS. The CDR3 reads CASTPVSPNEKLFF. The DNA of the CDR3 is TGTGCCAGCACCCCGGTCAGCCCGAATGAAAAACTGTTTTTT.

J is TRBJ2-6 and V is TRBV11-2; TRBD1 matches at 7 bases. V dropped 1 base and J dropped 0; count of bases not matched to a gene: 6. CDR3 length equals 18 residues. Germline assignment: CDR1 SGHAT and CDR2 FQNNGV. The CDR3 DNA follows: TGTGCCAGCAGCTTAGGCGGACAGGTTCTCTCTGGGGCCAACGTCCTGACTTTC. Encoded protein: CASSLGGQVLSGANVLTF.

A single count supports this clone. The rearrangement uses TRBV19 and TRBJ1-5; 7 bases align to TRBD1. The J segment lost 6 bases and the V segment lost 5 bases, leaving 13 bases of the junction unmatched. From germline, CDR1 is LNHDA and CDR2 SQIVND (reference sequence). This CDR3 region has 16 residues. The CDR3 nucleotides are TGTGCCAGTAGTTTCAATCAGGGGGGAAGGGGTCAGCCCCAGCATTTT. Translation: CASSFNQGGRGQPQHF.

The chain combines TRBV6-5 with TRBJ1-3; no clear D. The CDR3 sequence is 15 residues long. Germline loops: CDR1 MNHEY, CDR2 SVGAGI. V lost 8 bases and J lost 0, with 14 bases in between. Here the CDR3 reads CASARMHVSGNTIYF. DNA of the CDR3: TGTGCCAGCGCAAGGATGCACGTCTCTGGAAACACCATATATTTT.

This clone was recorded a few times. This chain connects TRBV12-5 to TRBJ1-5, with D uncertain. The CDR3 extends over 14 amino acids. Germline V lookup: CDR1 LGHNT, CDR2 FRNRAP. V was clipped by 6 bases and J by 4 bases, with 13 bases between them. Here the CDR3 DNA reads TGTGCTAGTGGGACCAGGCTGTCGAATCAGCCCCAGCATTTT. It specifies CASGTRLSNQPQHF.

This sequence joins TRBV28 and TRBJ1-5, with D maybe TRBD1 (6 bases). Germline V lookup: CDR1 MDHEN, CDR2 SYDVKM. This CDR3 is 18 amino acids long. V was cut by 3 bases and J by 5 bases, with 23 bases left in between. CDR3: CASSLSHRPEGEDQPQHF. DNA for the CDR3: TGTGCCAGCAGTTTGTCCCATCGACCAGAGGGGGAGGATCAGCCCCAGCATTTT. The complete variable domain, with remaining parts taken from reference TRBV28 and TRBJ1-5, reads DVKVTQSSRYLVKRTGEKVFLECVQDMDHENMFWYRQDPGLGLRLIYFSYDVKMKEKGDIPEGYSVSREKKERFSLILESASTNQTSMYLCASSLSHRPEGEDQPQHFGDGTRLSIL.

This clone has only a few counts. The rearrangement links TRBV14 to TRBJ1-2; D ambiguous. This CDR3 has 13 amino acids. V shed 0 bases and J shed 8 bases, with 10 bases lying between them. Germline CDR1 is SGHDN and CDR2 is FVKESK. The CDR3 protein is CASSQDAVGGYTF. CDR3 sequence (DNA): TGTGCCAGCAGCCAAGATGCCGTCGGGGGCTACACCTTC.

The rearrangement links TRBV6-5 to TRBJ1-6; TRBD1 might be the D (6 bases). This CDR3 comprises 16 residues. V was pared by 0 bases and J by 0 bases, with 6 bases between. Germline-derived CDR1 and CDR2 are MNHEY and SVGAGI. The CDR3 nucleotides are TGTGCCAGCAGTTACTCGGACAGCTCCTATAATTCACCCCTCCACTTT. Its protein product is CASSYSDSSYNSPLHF.